This TCR beta chain derives from a study of immune evolution from preneoplasia to lung adenocarcinoma. Study summary: HLA loss of heterozygosity: about 7% AIS, about 15% MIA, more than 25% ADC, none AAH.

Study results and caveats: T cell clonality was higher in KRAS-mutant than EGFR-mutant or wild-type nodules.

The data were produced by immunoSEQ multiplex PCR, yet TCRdb's version contains in-frame clones alone and is incomplete. The sample consists of about 6,300 clones, 78% of them appearing once. Patients had resection in Japan or China between the mid-2010s and the late 2010s. Macro-dissection enriched premalignant or tumor cells before nucleic acid extraction. Between the trimmed V and J ends, which lost 7 bases and 8 bases, there was a span of 19 bases. The CDR3 runs 14 residues. CDR1 and CDR2 from the germline V gene are MNHNS and SASEGT. Regarding this clone: No antigen is known for it.

The chain recombines TRBV6-1 with TRBJ2-3; TRBD2 might be the D (7 bases). Sequenced material: FFPE lung adenocarcinoma in situ tissue. The receptor comes from a donor older than 65 with lung adenocarcinoma. The CDR3 reads CASKEGGGGGTQYF. The CDR3 bases are TGTGCCAGCAAGGAAGGCGGGGGCGGGGGTACGCAGTATTTT.